The clone carrying this TCR beta chain was picked up many times. Its antigen is currently unknown. The data stem from a study of Graves' ophthalmopathy and Graves' hyperthyroidism. Turning to the study itself: Before any treatment was given, at initial diagnosis, peripheral blood was collected. Study results and caveats: In blood, most expanded thyroid clonotypes above 0.001 frequency were also detected.

Lactation, pregnancy, uncontrolled infections and other autoimmune diseases were all grounds for excluding patients. CDR1 and CDR2 from the germline V gene are SGHRS and YFSETQ. Trimming cost V 1 base and J 2 bases; bases outside gene matches: 0. This CDR3 contains 14 residues. Transcripts of RNA were the source for amplifying TCR beta CDR3 regions. In the first round, RT-PCR was carried out with HTBI primers, and a multiplex PCR formed the second round. Each CDR3 protein gets one entry after TCRdb re-called the multiplex PCR reads with MiXCR. The table lists 400,000 to 500,000 distinct CDR3 sequences, around a fifth of them singletons, with 3% in the top ten.

This chain connects TRBV5-1 to TRBJ1-2, with TRBD1 matching over 9 bases. Sequenced: peripheral blood. The origin of this receptor is a young woman with stable Graves' hyperthyroidism. The CDR3 sequence: CASSLTGGNYGYTF. DNA for the CDR3: TGCGCCAGCAGCTTGACAGGGGGCAACTATGGCTACACCTTC.